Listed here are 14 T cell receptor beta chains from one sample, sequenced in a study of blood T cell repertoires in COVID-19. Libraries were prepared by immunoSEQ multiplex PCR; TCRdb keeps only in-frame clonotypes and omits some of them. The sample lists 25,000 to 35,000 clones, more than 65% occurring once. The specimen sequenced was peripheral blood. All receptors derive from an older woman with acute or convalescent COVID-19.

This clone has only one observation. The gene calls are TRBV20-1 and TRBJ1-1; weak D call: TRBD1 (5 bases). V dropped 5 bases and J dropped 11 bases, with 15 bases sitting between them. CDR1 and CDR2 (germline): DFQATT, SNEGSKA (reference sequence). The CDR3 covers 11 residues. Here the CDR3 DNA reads TGCAGTGCTCAGAGCTTCCGGGGGGCTTTCTTT. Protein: CSAQSFRGAFF.

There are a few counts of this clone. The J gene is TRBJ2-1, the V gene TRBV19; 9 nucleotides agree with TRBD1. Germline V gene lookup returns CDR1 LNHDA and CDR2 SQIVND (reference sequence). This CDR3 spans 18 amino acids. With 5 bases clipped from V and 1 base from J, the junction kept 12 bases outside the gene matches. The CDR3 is CASSGGTGLSWSYNEQFF. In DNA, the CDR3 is TGTGCCAGTAGTGGGGGGACAGGGCTGAGTTGGTCCTACAATGAGCAGTTCTTC.

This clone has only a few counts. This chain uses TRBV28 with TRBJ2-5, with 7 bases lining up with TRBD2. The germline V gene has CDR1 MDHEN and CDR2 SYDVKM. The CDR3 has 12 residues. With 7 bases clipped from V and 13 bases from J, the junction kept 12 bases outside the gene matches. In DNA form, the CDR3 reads TGTGCCAGCATTCTTGGGGAGGGCTACCGGTACTTC. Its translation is CASILGEGYRYF.

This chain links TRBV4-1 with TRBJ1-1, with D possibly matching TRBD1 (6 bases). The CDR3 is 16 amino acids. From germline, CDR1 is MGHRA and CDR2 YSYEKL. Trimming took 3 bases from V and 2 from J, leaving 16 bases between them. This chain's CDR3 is CASSQPQGSVNTEAFF. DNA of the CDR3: TGCGCCAGCAGCCAGCCACAGGGCTCCGTTAACACTGAAGCTTTCTTT.

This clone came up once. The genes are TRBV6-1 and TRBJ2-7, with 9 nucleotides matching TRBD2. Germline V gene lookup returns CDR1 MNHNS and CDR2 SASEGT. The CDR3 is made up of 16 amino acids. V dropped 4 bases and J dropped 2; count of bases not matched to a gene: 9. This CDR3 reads CASSALGRGGTYEQYF. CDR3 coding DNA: TGTGCCAGCAGTGCCCTGGGGCGGGGGGGGACCTACGAGCAGTACTTC.

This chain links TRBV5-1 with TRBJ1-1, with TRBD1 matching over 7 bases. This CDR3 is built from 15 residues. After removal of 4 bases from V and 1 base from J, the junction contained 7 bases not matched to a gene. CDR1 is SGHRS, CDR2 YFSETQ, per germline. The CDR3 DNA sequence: TGCGCCAGCAGCGAACAGGGACAGACGAACACTGAAGCTTTCTTT. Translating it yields CASSEQGQTNTEAFF.

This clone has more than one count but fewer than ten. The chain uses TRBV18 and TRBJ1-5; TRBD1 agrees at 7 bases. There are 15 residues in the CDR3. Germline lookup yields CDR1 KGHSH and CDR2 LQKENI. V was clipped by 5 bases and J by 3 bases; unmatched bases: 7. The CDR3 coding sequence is TGTGCCAGCTCATCGAGACAGGGTGACAATCAGCCCCAGCATTTT. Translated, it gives CASSSRQGDNQPQHF.

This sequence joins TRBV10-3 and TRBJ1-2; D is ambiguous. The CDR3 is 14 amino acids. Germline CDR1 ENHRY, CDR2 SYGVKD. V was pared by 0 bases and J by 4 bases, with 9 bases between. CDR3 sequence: CAISESSESYGYTF. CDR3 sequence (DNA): TGTGCCATCAGTGAGTCGAGTGAGAGCTATGGCTACACCTTC.

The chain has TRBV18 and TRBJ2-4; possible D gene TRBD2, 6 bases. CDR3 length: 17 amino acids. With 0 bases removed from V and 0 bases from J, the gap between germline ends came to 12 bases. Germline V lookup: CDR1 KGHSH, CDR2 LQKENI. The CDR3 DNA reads TGTGCCAGCTCACCACCCGGGGGACTCATAGCCAAAAACATTCAGTACTTC. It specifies CASSPPGGLIAKNIQYF. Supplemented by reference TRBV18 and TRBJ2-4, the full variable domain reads NAGVMQNPRHLVRRRGQEARLRCSPMKGHSHVYWYRQLPEEGLKFMVYLQKENIIDESGMPKERFSAEFPKEGPSILRIQQVVRGDSAAYFCASSPPGGLIAKNIQYFGAGTRLSVL.

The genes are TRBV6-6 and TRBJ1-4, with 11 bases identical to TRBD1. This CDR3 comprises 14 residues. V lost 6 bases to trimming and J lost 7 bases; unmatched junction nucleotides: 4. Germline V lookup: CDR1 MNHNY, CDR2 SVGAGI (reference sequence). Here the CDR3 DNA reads TGTGCCAGCAGACTAGGGACAGGGGGTGAAAAACTGTTTTTT. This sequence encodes CASRLGTGGEKLFF.

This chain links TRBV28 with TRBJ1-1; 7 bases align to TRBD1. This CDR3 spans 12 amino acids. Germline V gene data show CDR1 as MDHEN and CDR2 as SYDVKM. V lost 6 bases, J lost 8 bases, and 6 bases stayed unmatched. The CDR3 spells CASRKDRDEAFF. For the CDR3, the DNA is TGTGCCAGCAGAAAAGACAGGGACGAAGCTTTCTTT.

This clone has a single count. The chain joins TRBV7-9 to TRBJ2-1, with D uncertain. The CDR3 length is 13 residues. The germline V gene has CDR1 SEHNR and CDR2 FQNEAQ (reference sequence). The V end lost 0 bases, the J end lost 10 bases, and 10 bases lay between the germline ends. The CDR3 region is CASSLAFLGEQFF. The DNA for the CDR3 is TGTGCCAGCAGCTTAGCTTTTCTGGGCGAGCAGTTCTTC.

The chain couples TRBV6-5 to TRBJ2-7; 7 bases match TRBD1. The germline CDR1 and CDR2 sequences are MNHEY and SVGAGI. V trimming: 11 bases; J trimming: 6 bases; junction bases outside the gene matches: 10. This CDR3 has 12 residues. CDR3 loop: CAASGQTSEQYF. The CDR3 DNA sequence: TGTGCCGCCTCGGGACAGACCTCCGAGCAGTACTTC.

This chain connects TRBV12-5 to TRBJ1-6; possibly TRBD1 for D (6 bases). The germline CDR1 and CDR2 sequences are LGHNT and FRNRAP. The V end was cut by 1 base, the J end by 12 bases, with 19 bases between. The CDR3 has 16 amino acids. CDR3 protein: CASGLGAGGDSVPLHF. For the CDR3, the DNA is TGTGCTAGTGGTTTGGGGGCGGGGGGCGACAGCGTACCCCTCCACTTT. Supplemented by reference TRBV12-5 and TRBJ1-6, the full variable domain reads DARVTQTPRHKVTEMGQEVTMRCQPILGHNTVFWYRQTMMQGLELLAYFRNRAPLDDSGMPKDRFSAEMPDATLATLKIQPSEPRDSAVYFCASGLGAGGDSVPLHFGNGTRLTVT.